These 10 T cell receptor beta chains were sequenced from one sample in a study of preoperative IRX-2 immunotherapy in early breast cancer. Produced via immunoSEQ multiplex PCR; TCRdb's table is partial and in-frame only. This table has roughly 99,000 clones, 70% to 90% appearing once. The treatment was: preoperative locoregional IRX-2 cytokine immunotherapy. Sequencing was performed on tumor tissue, taken after IRX-2 immunotherapy. Receptors were obtained from a human donor with breast cancer.

This chain uses TRBV7-7 with TRBJ2-5; tentative D call: TRBD1 (5 bases). CDR3 length: 15 amino acids. Germline V gene data show CDR1 as SSHAT and CDR2 as FNYEAQ (reference sequence). The V end was cut by 4 bases, the J end by 2 bases, with 14 bases between. The CDR3 sequence is CASSSGRGPQETQYF. DNA of the CDR3: TGTGCCAGCAGCTCCGGTAGGGGCCCTCAAGAGACCCAGTACTTC.

The chain combines TRBV19 with TRBJ2-7; 7 nucleotides line up with TRBD1. Trimming at V came to 5 bases and at J to 6 bases, leaving 22 bases not matched to a gene. Germline CDR1 is LNHDA and CDR2 is SQIVND (reference sequence). CDR3 length: 18 amino acids. The CDR3 here is CASSSRLIQGLLLSEQYF. The CDR3 nucleotides read TGTGCCAGTAGTTCCCGCCTAATACAGGGGCTTTTATTGAGCGAGCAGTACTTC.

The chain joins TRBV19 to TRBJ1-5, with TRBD1 matching 7 bases. Germline V gene lookup returns CDR1 LNHDA and CDR2 SQIVND (reference sequence). V shed 5 bases and J 4 bases; nucleotides not matched to a gene: 5. The CDR3 runs to 14 residues. This chain's CDR3 is CASSSDRPNQPQHF. CDR3 bases: TGTGCCAGTAGTTCGGACAGGCCTAATCAGCCCCAGCATTTT.

The CDR3 DNA follows: TGCGCCAGCAGCTTTTCGCCGGGGCAGGCTGGAAACACCATATATTTT. This sequence encodes CASSFSPGQAGNTIYF. V usage is TRBV5-1 and J usage is TRBJ1-3, with D possibly TRBD1 on 5 matching bases. The CDR3 consists of 16 residues. Deletions cut 2 bases from V and 2 bases from J, with 14 bases between. In germline, CDR1 is SGHRS, CDR2 YFSETQ. Together with reference TRBV5-1 and TRBJ1-3, the CDR3 gives the full variable domain: KAGVTQTPRYLIKTRGQQVTLSCSPISGHRSVSWYQQTPGQGLQFLFEYFSETQRNKGNFPGRFSGRQFSNSRSEMNVSTLELGDSALYLCASSFSPGQAGNTIYFGEGSWLTVV.

The chain links TRBV7-5 to TRBJ2-5; TRBD1, the table's D call, lacks a check against the DNA. TRBV7-5 is a recognized pseudogene. The length of the CDR3 is 16 residues. The CDR3 loop reads CASSKPGQGAKETQYF. CDR3 bases: TGTGCCAGCTCTAAACCGGGACAGGGGGCAAAGGAGACCCAGTACTTC.

This rearrangement joins TRBV10-2 to TRBJ1-1; D not certain. The germline V and J ends were trimmed by 7 bases and 1 base, with 10 bases remaining between them. CDR3 length: 13 amino acids. Per germline, CDR1 WSHSY and CDR2 SAAADI. CDR3 DNA sequence: TGCGCCAGCACCGAGGGCCCGAACACTGAAGCTTTCTTT. Encoded protein: CASTEGPNTEAFF.

The CDR3, as DNA: TGCGCCAGCAGCTTTGGGGACACGGGACCTGAAGCTTTCTTT. It is translated as CASSFGDTGPEAFF. The V gene is TRBV5-1, the J gene TRBJ1-1, with D perhaps TRBD1 (6 bases). CDR1 is SGHRS, CDR2 YFSETQ, per germline. V was pared by 2 bases and J by 6 bases, with 14 bases between. The CDR3 spans 14 residues. Variable domain in full (rest from reference TRBV5-1 and TRBJ1-1): KAGVTQTPRYLIKTRGQQVTLSCSPISGHRSVSWYQQTPGQGLQFLFEYFSETQRNKGNFPGRFSGRQFSNSRSEMNVSTLELGDSALYLCASSFGDTGPEAFFGQGTRLTVV.

The V gene is TRBV6-8, the J gene TRBJ1-4; D call uncertain. Germline V CDR1 and CDR2: MNHGY, SAAAGT. V lost 5 bases, J lost 4 bases, and 14 bases lay in between. The CDR3 spans 15 residues. This CDR3 reads CASSDHKDLNEKLFF. In DNA form, the CDR3 reads TGTGCCAGCAGTGACCACAAGGACCTTAATGAAAAACTGTTTTTT.

The chain is built from TRBV12-5 and TRBJ2-7; D possibly matches TRBD1 or TRBD2 (6 bases each). Germline V gene sequence: CDR1 LGHNT, CDR2 FRNRAP. The CDR3 is made up of 14 amino acids. CDR3 nucleotides: TGTGCCAGCACCCTTCGGGGGCAGACCTACGAGCAGTACTTC. It yields the protein CASTLRGQTYEQYF.

The V call is TRBV18, the J call TRBJ1-5; the D gene is possibly TRBD1 (5 bases). The CDR3 has 14 amino acids. Looked up from germline, CDR1 is KGHSH and CDR2 is LQKENI. Trimming took off 5 bases at V and 0 bases at J, with 8 bases between the two ends. The CDR3 loop reads CASSDQGSNQPQHF. In DNA, the CDR3 is TGTGCCAGCTCAGATCAGGGTAGCAATCAGCCCCAGCATTTT. Full variable domain (rest looked up from reference TRBV18 and TRBJ1-5): NAGVMQNPRHLVRRRGQEARLRCSPMKGHSHVYWYRQLPEEGLKFMVYLQKENIIDESGMPKERFSAEFPKEGPSILRIQQVVRGDSAAYFCASSDQGSNQPQHFGDGTRLSIL.